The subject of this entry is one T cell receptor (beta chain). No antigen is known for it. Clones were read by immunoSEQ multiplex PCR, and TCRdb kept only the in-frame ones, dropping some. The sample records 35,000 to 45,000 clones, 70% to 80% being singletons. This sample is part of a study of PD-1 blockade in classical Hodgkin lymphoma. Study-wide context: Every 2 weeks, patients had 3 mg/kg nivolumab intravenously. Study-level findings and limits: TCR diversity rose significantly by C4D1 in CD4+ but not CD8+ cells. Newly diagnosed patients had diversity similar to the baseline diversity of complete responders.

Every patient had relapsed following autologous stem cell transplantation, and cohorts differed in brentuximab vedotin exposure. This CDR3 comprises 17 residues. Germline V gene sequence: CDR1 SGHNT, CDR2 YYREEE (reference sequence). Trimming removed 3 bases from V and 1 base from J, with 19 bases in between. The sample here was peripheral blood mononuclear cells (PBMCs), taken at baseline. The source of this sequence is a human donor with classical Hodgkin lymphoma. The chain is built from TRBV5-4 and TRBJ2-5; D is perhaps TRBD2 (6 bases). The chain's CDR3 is CASSWGDPLAPQETQYF. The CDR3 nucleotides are TGTGCCAGCAGCTGGGGGGATCCTCTAGCCCCCCAAGAGACCCAGTACTTC.